This T cell receptor (beta chain) was retrieved from a study of T cell responses to AZD1222 COVID-19 vaccine. Study-level background: Whether given at about 4 or about 12 weeks, second doses were pooled.

The germline gives CDR1 GTSNPN, CDR2 SVGIG (reference sequence). The CDR3 runs 16 residues. Trimming at V came to 2 bases and at J to 1 base, leaving 11 bases not matched to a gene. Turning to this clone: Its antigen is undetermined. The same CDR3 arises from other DNA sequences in this sample as well.

Study-wide results and limits: Sampling captured repertoires only after the peak T cell response. Nearly half of the spike-specific TCRs reportedly recognize variant regions that carry no mutations. Researchers report vaccine-associated CD4 TCRs spanning spike, with dominance at 160-218 and 743-854.

The table came from immunoSEQ multiplex PCR; TCRdb's copy has only in-frame clones and leaves some out. The sample has some 130,000 clones; approximately 93% are singletons. This chain connects TRBV30 to TRBJ2-7; 7 bases fit TRBD1. Source: peripheral blood, taken on day 0 of AZD1222 vaccination. The origin of this receptor is an adult in good health. CDR3 protein: CAWSRKDRRSSYEQYF. The CDR3 DNA is TGTGCCTGGAGTAGGAAGGACAGGCGAAGTTCCTACGAGCAGTACTTC.